This T cell receptor (beta chain) was observed in a study of T cell responses to AZD1222 COVID-19 vaccine. Concerning this clone: What it recognizes is unknown.

Germline V gives CDR1 MRHNA, CDR2 SNTAGT. The CDR3 has 16 amino acids. The junction had 9 bases not matched to a gene; V was cut back by 4 bases and J by 6 bases. Measured with immunoSEQ multiplex PCR; TCRdb has only the in-frame clones, and not every one. The sample records approximately 150,000 clones, approximately 90% being singletons. Whole-study results and caveats: Receipt of two AZD1222 doses was followed by a rise in Spike-specific TCR breadth and depth. Mostly white British, mostly female donors; authors suggested clonal diversity may be underestimated.

Combined were second doses at about 4 or about 12 weeks. The receptor comes from an adult who received the AZD1222 COVID-19 vaccine. The V call is TRBV6-4, the J call TRBJ2-1; 10 positions match TRBD2. Sequencing was performed on peripheral blood, taken 28 days after the second AZD1222 dose. CDR3 coding DNA: TGTGCCAGCAGTGCGACCGGGACTAGCGCGATCAATGAGCAGTTCTTC. This sequence encodes CASSATGTSAINEQFF.